A single sample gave rise to the 13 T cell receptor beta chains below, sequenced in a study of T cell responses to AZD1222 COVID-19 vaccine (dated by TCRdb to the early 2020s). To prepare the library, the immunoSEQ multiplex PCR assay was applied. TCRdb stores this immuneACCESS table with in-frame sequences only. Part of the clones is absent; in the studies checked, under half of the shortfall reflects unresolved V genes, and no reason is known for the rest. Across this sample there are some 130,000 clones, with approximately 91% seen only once. The ten largest account for about 1% of the sample. The time point label of this sample denotes: about 28 days (+/-7) after the second vaccine dose. This specimen consisted of peripheral blood, obtained 28 days after the second AZD1222 dose. These receptors all come from an adult who received the AZD1222 COVID-19 vaccine.

This rearrangement joins TRBV28 to TRBJ1-2; the D gene is possibly TRBD1 (5 bases). This CDR3 is built from 13 residues. V gave up 5 bases and J gave up 8 bases, with 15 bases separating them. Germline V CDR1 and CDR2: MDHEN, SYDVKM. The CDR3 region is CASSLRDPPGYTF. As DNA, the CDR3 is TGTGCCAGCAGTCTCCGGGACCCCCCCGGCTACACCTTC.

The chain combines TRBV25-1 with TRBJ2-7; tentatively, D is TRBD1 or TRBD2 (5 bases each). Between the trimmed V and J ends, which lost 5 bases and 3 bases, there was a span of 8 bases. This CDR3 is 12 amino acids long. The germline CDR1 and CDR2 sequences are MGHDK and SYGVNS. The CDR3 loop reads CASSPRGYEQYF. CDR3 DNA: TGTGCCAGCAGTCCGAGGGGCTACGAGCAGTACTTC.

This clone has more than one count but fewer than ten. The gene calls are TRBV14 and TRBJ1-1; D uncertain. Germline values: CDR1 SGHDN, CDR2 FVKESK. V lost 1 base and J 11 bases, leaving 17 bases between the germline ends. CDR3 length equals 14 residues. CDR3 residues: CASSQAVVGTGAFF. CDR3 nucleotide sequence: TGTGCCAGCAGCCAAGCCGTCGTGGGAACGGGTGCTTTCTTT.

The chain links TRBV6-5 to TRBJ2-7; possibly TRBD1 for D (5 bases). Trimming took off 7 bases at V and 6 bases at J, with 16 bases between the two ends. The germline V gene encodes CDR1 MNHEY and CDR2 SVGAGI. The CDR3 consists of 13 residues. Here the CDR3 DNA reads TGTGCCAGCACCACAGTCCAAAGGGGCGAGCAGTACTTC. This translates into CASTTVQRGEQYF.

The CDR3 nucleotides are TGTGCCAGCAGCCCCGGGGTCTGGCGCGGTGAAAAACTGTTTTTT. Translating gives CASSPGVWRGEKLFF. This chain links TRBV7-3 with TRBJ1-4; D not resolved. The CDR3 length is 15 residues. Germline CDR1 and CDR2: SGHTA and FQGTGA. Trimming pared 5 bases from V and 7 bases from J, leaving 17 bases between.

The rearrangement links TRBV19 to TRBJ2-7; 11 nucleotides line up with TRBD1. V was clipped by 3 bases and J by 4 bases; unmatched bases: 5. Germline lookup yields CDR1 LNHDA and CDR2 SQIVND (reference sequence). This CDR3 is 15 amino acids long. CDR3 DNA: TGTGCCAGTAGTATCTTTGGGACAGGGGGTTACGAGCAGTACTTC. Protein: CASSIFGTGGYEQYF. Drawing the rest from reference TRBV19 and TRBJ2-7, the complete variable domain is DGGITQSPKYLFRKEGQNVTLSCEQNLNHDAMYWYRQDPGQGLRLIYYSQIVNDFQKGDIAEGYSVSREKKESFPLTVTSAQKNPTAFYLCASSIFGTGGYEQYFGPGTRLTVT.

The chain joins TRBV18 to TRBJ1-2, with no clear D. Germline V CDR1 and CDR2: KGHSH, LQKENI. Trimming removed 3 bases from V and 5 bases from J, with 10 bases in between. The CDR3 has 13 amino acids. Here the CDR3 DNA reads TGTGCCAGCTCACCCCAACCTCTTTATGGCTACACCTTC. Its protein product is CASSPQPLYGYTF.

The chain is built from TRBV11-3 and TRBJ2-1, with D possibly being TRBD1 or TRBD2 (5 bases each). Trimming pared 0 bases from V and 9 bases from J, leaving 12 bases between. Per germline, CDR1 SGHNT and CDR2 YENEEA. The CDR3 length is 14 residues. As DNA, the CDR3 is TGTGCCAGCAGCTTAGATTATGGTGGGGGTGAGCAGTTCTTC. Protein sequence: CASSLDYGGGEQFF.

The V call is TRBV6-5, the J call TRBJ1-3; D possibly corresponds to TRBD1 (5 bases). Germline CDR1 reads MNHEY; CDR2 reads SVGAGI. The CDR3 has 15 amino acids. Trimming took 8 bases from V and 0 from J, leaving 14 bases between them. The chain's CDR3 is CASQGDTSSGNTIYF. CDR3 nucleotide sequence: TGTGCCAGCCAGGGCGACACCAGCTCTGGAAACACCATATATTTT.

The rearrangement joins TRBV2 to TRBJ1-5; tentative D call: TRBD1 (5 bases). Trimming took 6 bases from V and 2 from J, leaving 14 bases between them. CDR1 SNHLY and CDR2 FYNNEI come from the germline V gene. This CDR3 spans 15 amino acids. CDR3 in amino acids: CASRQDGRGNQPQHF. In DNA form, the CDR3 reads TGTGCCAGCAGACAGGACGGGAGGGGCAATCAGCCCCAGCATTTT.

The chain has TRBV12-3 or TRBV12-4 and TRBJ2-1; D possibly corresponds to TRBD1 (5 bases). There are 13 residues in the CDR3. With 4 bases removed from V and 6 bases from J, the gap between germline ends came to 10 bases. The DNA for the CDR3 is TGTGCCAGCAGTTCCCAAGGGGTCAATGAGCAGTTCTTC. Residues: CASSSQGVNEQFF.

The gene calls are TRBV2 and TRBJ1-2; D may be TRBD1 (5 bases). This CDR3 contains 14 residues. The V and J ends lost 6 bases and 4 bases respectively, with 15 bases between them. Germline loops: CDR1 SNHLY, CDR2 FYNNEI. This chain's CDR3 is CASRTTGGTYGYTF. The CDR3 DNA sequence: TGTGCCAGCAGGACCACCGGGGGGACCTATGGCTACACCTTC.

The genes are TRBV9 and TRBJ2-5, with 9 bases lining up with TRBD2. The V gene end was trimmed by 0 bases and the J gene end by 3 bases; junction bases not matched to a gene: 3. Germline V gene data show CDR1 as SGDLS and CDR2 as YYNGEE. There are 15 residues in the CDR3. The CDR3 DNA reads TGTGCCAGCAGCGTAGCTAGCGGGATCAAAGAGACCCAGTACTTC. This translates into CASSVASGIKETQYF.